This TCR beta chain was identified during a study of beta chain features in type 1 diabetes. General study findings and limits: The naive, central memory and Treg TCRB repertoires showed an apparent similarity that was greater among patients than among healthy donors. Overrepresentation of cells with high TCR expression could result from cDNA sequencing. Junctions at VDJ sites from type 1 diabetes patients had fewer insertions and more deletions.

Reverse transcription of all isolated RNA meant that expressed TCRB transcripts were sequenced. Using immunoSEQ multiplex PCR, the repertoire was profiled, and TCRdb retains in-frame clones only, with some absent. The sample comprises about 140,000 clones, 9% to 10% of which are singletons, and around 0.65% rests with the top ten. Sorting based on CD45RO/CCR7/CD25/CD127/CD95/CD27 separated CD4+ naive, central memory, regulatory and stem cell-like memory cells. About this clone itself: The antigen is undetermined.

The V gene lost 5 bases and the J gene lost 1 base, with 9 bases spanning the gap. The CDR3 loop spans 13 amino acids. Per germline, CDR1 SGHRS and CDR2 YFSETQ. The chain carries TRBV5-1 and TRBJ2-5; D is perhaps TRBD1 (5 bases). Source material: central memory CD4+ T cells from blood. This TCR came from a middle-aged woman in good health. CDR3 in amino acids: CASRTGFQETQYF. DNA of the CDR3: TGCGCCAGCAGAACAGGTTTCCAAGAGACCCAGTACTTC.